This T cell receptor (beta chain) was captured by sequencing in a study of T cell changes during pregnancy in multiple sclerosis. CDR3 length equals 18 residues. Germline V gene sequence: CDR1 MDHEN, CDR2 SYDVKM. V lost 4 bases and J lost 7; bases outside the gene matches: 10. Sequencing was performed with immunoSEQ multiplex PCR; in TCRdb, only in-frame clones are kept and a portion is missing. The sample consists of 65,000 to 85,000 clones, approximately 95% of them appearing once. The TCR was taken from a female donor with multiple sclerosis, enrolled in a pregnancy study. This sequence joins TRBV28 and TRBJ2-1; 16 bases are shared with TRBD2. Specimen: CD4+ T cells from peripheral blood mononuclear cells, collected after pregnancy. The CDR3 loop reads CASSSAGGGLAGGNEQFF. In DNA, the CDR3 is TGTGCCAGCAGTTCCGCAGGGGGGGGACTAGCGGGAGGGAATGAGCAGTTCTTC.